This record looks at one T cell receptor beta chain sequence and its context. The antigen is not known. This sample was included in a study of cytomegalovirus exposure and HLA in healthy donors. Study results and caveats: In a later analysis, a missense DCLRE1C variant was linked to TCR beta V- and J-gene trimming. Specificity for CMV antigens was confirmed in vitro for a few of the CMV-associated chains. Per a later analysis, HLA-associated TCR beta chains showed more clonal expansion than other, equally common TCR beta chains. A later analysis reportedly identified an Asian-associated ancestry cluster as carrying fewer N-insertions than the roughly 670-donor mean.

Primers: 60 Vbeta forward and 13 Jbeta reverse. Clones were read by immunoSEQ multiplex PCR, and TCRdb kept only the in-frame ones, dropping some. The sample consists of roughly 160,000 clones, 70% to 85% of them appearing once. V gave up 5 bases and J gave up 5 bases, with 12 bases separating them. The germline V gene has CDR1 SGHVS and CDR2 FNYEAQ. The CDR3 has 14 residues. The chain is built from TRBV7-6 and TRBJ2-2; possible D gene TRBD2, 6 bases. This sequence originates from a woman aged 25 to 39 in good health and CMV-seronegative. Specimen: PBMCs. In DNA form, the CDR3 reads TGTGCCAGCAGCCACACCCGGGGGACCGGGGAGCTGTTTTTT. Its protein product is CASSHTRGTGELFF.